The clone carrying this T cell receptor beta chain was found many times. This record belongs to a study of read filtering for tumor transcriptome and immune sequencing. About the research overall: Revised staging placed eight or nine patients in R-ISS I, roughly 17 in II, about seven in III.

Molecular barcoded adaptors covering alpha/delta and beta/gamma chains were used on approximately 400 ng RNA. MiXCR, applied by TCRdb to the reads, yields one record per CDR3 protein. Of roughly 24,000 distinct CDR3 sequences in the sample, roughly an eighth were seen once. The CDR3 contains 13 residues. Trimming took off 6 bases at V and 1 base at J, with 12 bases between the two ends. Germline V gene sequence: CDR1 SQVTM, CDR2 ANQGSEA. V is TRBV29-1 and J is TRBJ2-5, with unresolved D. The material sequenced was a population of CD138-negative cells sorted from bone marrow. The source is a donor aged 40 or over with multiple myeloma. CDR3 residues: CSVAVEIQETQYF. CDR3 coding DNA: TGCAGCGTGGCCGTGGAGATCCAAGAGACCCAGTACTTC.